This record concerns one T cell receptor beta chain sequence. No cognate antigen has been identified for it. No qualities accompany the bases; no much larger clone lies one base away. This sample stems from a study of neurological immune-mediated disorders (dated 2019 in TCRdb). Background on the whole study: Using UMI-based sequencing, the study compared peripheral blood TCR-beta repertoires from patients with HTLV-I-associated myelopathy (HAM/TSP), patients with multiple sclerosis, and healthy controls. The approximately 110 TCR-beta libraries included longitudinal samples, technical triplicates and paired sorted CD4+ and CD8+ T-cell subsets alongside PBMC samples. The cohort was made up of about 68 subjects, consisting of about 14 HAM/TSP patients, roughly 35 multiple sclerosis patients and around 20 healthy controls. General conclusions and limits of the study: TCR clonal expansion was highest in HAM/TSP patients and lowest in MS patients, with MS patients falling below even healthy controls. Across subjects, expanded clones never shared an identical CDR3 amino acid sequence, which suggests that the TCR-beta repertoires in every group were private.

The cysteine opens and the phenylalanine closes a CDR3 of 16 amino acids. The retained sequence is limited to the CDR3, 48 bases, with the frame set at the first base. From a lookup of the germline V gene, CDR1 and CDR2 are SGHVS and FQNEAQ. V sheds 5 bases and J sheds 0 bases, leaving 14 bases between their ends. cDNA was synthesized by template-switch 5'RACE using a primer with a 10-nucleotide random unique molecular identifier that tagged each TCR transcript. Every sequencing run covered 15-18 subjects and yielded more than 200 million TCR-beta sequences. The RNeasy kit was used for extraction of total RNA. TCR-beta VDJ regions were amplified with primers for the TCR constant region and the 5'RACE anchor, using the KAPA Real-time Library Amplification kit. Sample indexes and Illumina adaptors were added in a first PCR, and a second PCR then increased library yield. After Ampure bead purification, the TCR product of roughly 650 bp was size-selected on a 2% E-gel SizeSelection system. Library quality was checked on a Bioanalyzer, concentration was measured with Qubit, and libraries were quantified with the Kapa Library Quantification kit before pooling. An Illumina HiSeq 2500 sequenced the libraries paired-end 2 x 150 bp. To increase sequence diversity, roughly 23-30% phiX was spiked into each library pool. On the authors' methods: The UMI-based MiGEC pipeline processed quality-filtered reads and removed over 75% of raw TCR sequences during error correction. VDJ genes were aligned to IMGT germline references, and clonotypes were defined by unique CDR3 amino acid sequence plus V-J genes. Clonal expansion, Shannon diversity, and CDR3 relatedness (CalcPairwiseDistances, ClusterSamples) were evaluated with VDJtools, and phylogenetic trees were built with CLCbio workbench. Using coefficient-of-variation modelling across technical triplicates, the study counted a clone as expanded if it had at least 8 unique UMIs. The public reads were reanalyzed by TCRdb: fastp trimming at Q25, MiXCR alignment, in-frame beta chains only. Entries are consolidated by CDR3 protein sequence, retaining the most common genes and DNA. It is TCRdb's table, rather than the study itself, that gives the V and J calls and clone size. The sample has 26,000 or so distinct CDR3 sequences on record, 10% to 15% of them singletons. Clones ranked in the top ten supply 7.8% of the sample.

Blood bank volunteers in Maryland, USA served as the healthy controls. Libraries from unsorted PBMCs were made from 2 million PBMCs kept in RNAlater at -80 degrees C until RNA extraction. Peripheral blood was subjected to Ficoll-Hypaque density gradient centrifugation to isolate PBMCs, which were then cryopreserved in liquid nitrogen. Sequencing was performed on PBMCs. The receptor comes from a man aged 55 to 69 in good health. Recombination linked TRBV7-8 to TRBJ1-3; no D gene is confidently identified. The nucleotide sequence is given as TGTGCCAGCAGCCTGAGAGACGTCCTCTCTGGAAACACCATATATTTT. It is translated as CASSLRDVLSGNTIYF.